This T cell receptor (beta chain) originates from a study of T cells expressing NK-cell markers. For this clonotype: The antigen is not known.

The CDR3 is 18 residues long. Notes on the study in general: Researchers report these clonotypes also headed the CD3+CD56-NKG2C+ fraction in four donors.

TCRdb reprocessed the 5' RACE reads and keeps a single row for each CDR3 protein, giving no DNA. This sample's table has fewer than 200,000 distinct CDR3 sequences. Sequencing was performed on blood T cells: a sorted CD56 or NKG2C T cell subset, CD4+ or CD8+ T cells, or bulk PBMC T cells (not recorded which). The source is a woman between 18 and 70 years old in good health. The chain employs TRBV12-3 or TRBV12-4 and TRBJ2-3; TCRdb selects TRBD2, and the lack of DNA leaves this call unchecked. The CDR3 spells CASSPPAGLAGSTDTQYF.